The clone carrying this T cell receptor beta chain has only a few counts. This CDR3 contains 13 residues. V shed 6 bases and J shed 5 bases, with 13 bases lying between them. Per germline, CDR1 MDHEN and CDR2 SYDVKM. These data originate in a study of beta chain features in type 1 diabetes. Expressed TCRB transcripts were sequenced because the isolated RNA had all been reverse transcribed beforehand. About 4 million reads per sample were averaged for naive, central memory and regulatory samples. Generated by immunoSEQ multiplex PCR, the TCRdb table keeps only in-frame clones and is missing some. This sample yields fewer than 900,000 clones, of which around a sixth are seen a single time; 0.023% belongs to the top ten.

The chain uses TRBV28 and TRBJ2-5; TRBD1 is a possible D gene (6 bases). The sequenced sample consisted of naive CD4+ T cells from blood. The TCR was taken from a woman between 18 and 29 years old in good health. CDR3 in DNA: TGTGCCAGCAGATTAGGGGGAAGGGAGACCCAGTACTTC. The encoded protein is CASRLGGRETQYF.